The clone carrying this TCR beta chain was seen many times. The time point is: after trial treatment. The sample's treatment: LDRT plus nivolumab, ipilimumab, low-dose cyclophosphamide and aspirin (RACIN trial). The record originates from a study of low-dose radiotherapy and immunotherapy resistance in tumors. The trim removed 1 base at V and 4 bases at J, leaving 5 bases unmatched. CDR3 length equals 15 residues. Per germline, CDR1 DFQATT and CDR2 SNEGSKA (reference sequence). TRAV- and TRBV-specific primers primed first-strand cDNA, covering alpha and beta chains. For amplifying TCRs, the PCR ran for approximately 21 cycles with Phusion, which was used together with a constant-region primer and the adapter on the V primers. In TCRdb, the reads were re-called with MiXCR into one record per CDR3 protein. The data hold around 60,000 distinct CDR3 sequences, with approximately 22% observed a single time.

The V call is TRBV20-1, the J call TRBJ1-2, with 11 bases aligning to TRBD1. The TCR comes from a male donor with prostate cancer. Sequencing used PBMCs, obtained after low-dose radiotherapy plus immunotherapy. DNA for the CDR3: TGCAGTGCTAGAGGACGGACAGGGGGCGCCTATGGCTACACCTTC. It translates to CSARGRTGGAYGYTF.